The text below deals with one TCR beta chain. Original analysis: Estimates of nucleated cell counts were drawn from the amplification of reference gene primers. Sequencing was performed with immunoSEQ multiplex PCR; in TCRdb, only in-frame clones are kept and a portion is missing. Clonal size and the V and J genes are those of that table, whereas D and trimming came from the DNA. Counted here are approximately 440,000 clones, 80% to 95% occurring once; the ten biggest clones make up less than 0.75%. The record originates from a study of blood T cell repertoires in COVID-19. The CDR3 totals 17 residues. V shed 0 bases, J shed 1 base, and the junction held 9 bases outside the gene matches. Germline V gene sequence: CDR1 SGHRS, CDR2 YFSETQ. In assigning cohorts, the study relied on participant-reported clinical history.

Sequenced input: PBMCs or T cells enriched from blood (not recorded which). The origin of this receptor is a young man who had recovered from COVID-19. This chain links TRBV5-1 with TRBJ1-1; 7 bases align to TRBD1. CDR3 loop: CASSLEGRGMGNTEAFF. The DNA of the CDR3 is TGCGCCAGCAGCTTGGAGGGCAGGGGGATGGGGAACACTGAAGCTTTCTTT.